This T cell receptor (beta chain) derives from a study of spatial heterogeneity in lung cancer. Turning to the study itself: Fewer alpha-chain than beta-chain sequences were consistently detected.

Concerning this clonotype: Its cognate antigen is unknown.

On each TCR cDNA molecule, a unique molecular identifier was present. From the 5' RACE reads, TCRdb called clonotypes with MiXCR, one entry per CDR3 protein. The repertoire includes roughly 11,000 distinct CDR3 sequences, about 14% of them detected once, and roughly a sixth sits in the top ten. The CDR3 is 13 residues long. Per germline, CDR1 DFQATT and CDR2 SNEGSKA (reference sequence). V lost 4 bases, J lost 8 bases, and 6 bases stayed unmatched. Points from the study as a whole: The study found that expanded intratumoral alpha and beta TCR counts tracked tumor mutation counts.

Indicated time point: sample taken at primary tumor resection. Whole RNA, isolated from tumor, nontumor lung or frozen PBMC, was sequenced without prior sorting. The material sequenced was lung tumor tissue, taken at surgery. J is TRBJ1-5 and V is TRBV20-1; TRBD1 matches 9 bases. The TCR originated in a male donor with early-stage non-small cell lung cancer. CDR3 in DNA: TGCAGTGCTAAGCTGACAGGGGGGAAGCCCCAGCATTTT. Amino acids: CSAKLTGGKPQHF.